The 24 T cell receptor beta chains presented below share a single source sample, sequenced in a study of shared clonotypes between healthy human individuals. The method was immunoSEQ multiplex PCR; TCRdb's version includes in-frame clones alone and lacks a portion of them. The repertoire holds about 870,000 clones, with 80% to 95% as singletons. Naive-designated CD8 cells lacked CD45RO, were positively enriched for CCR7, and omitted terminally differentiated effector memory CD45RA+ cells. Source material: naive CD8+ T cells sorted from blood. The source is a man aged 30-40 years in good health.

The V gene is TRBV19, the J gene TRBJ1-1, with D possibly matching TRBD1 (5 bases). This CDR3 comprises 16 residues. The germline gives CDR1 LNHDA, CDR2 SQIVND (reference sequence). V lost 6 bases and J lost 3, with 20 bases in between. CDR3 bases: TGTGCCAGTAGATTGACCTGGGGAGGGGAGGACACTGAAGCTTTCTTT. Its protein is CASRLTWGGEDTEAFF.

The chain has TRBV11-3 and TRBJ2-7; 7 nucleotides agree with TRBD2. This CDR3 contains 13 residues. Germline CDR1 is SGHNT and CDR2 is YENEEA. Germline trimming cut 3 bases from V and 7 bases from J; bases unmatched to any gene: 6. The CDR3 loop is CASSFGSGGEQYF. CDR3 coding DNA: TGTGCCAGCAGCTTTGGGTCGGGAGGAGAGCAGTACTTC.

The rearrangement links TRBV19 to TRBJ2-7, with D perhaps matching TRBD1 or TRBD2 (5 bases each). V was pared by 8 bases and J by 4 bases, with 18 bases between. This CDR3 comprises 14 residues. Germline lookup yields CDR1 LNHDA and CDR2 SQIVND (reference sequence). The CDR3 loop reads CASSLTGAAYEQYF. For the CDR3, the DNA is TGTGCCAGTTCTCTCACCGGGGCCGCTTACGAGCAGTACTTC.

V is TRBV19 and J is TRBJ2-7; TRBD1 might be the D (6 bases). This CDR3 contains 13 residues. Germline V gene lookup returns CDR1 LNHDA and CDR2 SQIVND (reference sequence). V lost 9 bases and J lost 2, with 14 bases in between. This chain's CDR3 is CASAYRETYEQYF. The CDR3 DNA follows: TGTGCCAGCGCATACAGGGAGACCTACGAGCAGTACTTC.

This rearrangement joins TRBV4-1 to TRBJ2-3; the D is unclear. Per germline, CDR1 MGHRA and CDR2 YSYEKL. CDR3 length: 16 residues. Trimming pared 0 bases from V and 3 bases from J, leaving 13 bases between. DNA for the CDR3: TGCGCCAGCAGCCAAGATCCGGGTATTAGTACAGATACGCAGTATTTT. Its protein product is CASSQDPGISTDTQYF.

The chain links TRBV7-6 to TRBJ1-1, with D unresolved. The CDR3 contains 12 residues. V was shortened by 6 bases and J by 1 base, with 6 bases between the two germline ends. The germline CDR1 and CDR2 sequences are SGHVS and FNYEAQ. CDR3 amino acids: CASRPENTEAFF. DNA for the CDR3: TGTGCCAGCAGACCAGAGAACACTGAAGCTTTCTTT.

This CDR3 is CAISDGTSGRKMRTGELFF. DNA for the CDR3: TGTGCCATCAGTGACGGGACTAGCGGGAGAAAGATGCGCACCGGGGAGCTGTTTTTT. The chain has TRBV10-3 and TRBJ2-2, with TRBD2 matching over 14 bases. This CDR3 contains 19 residues. V dropped 3 bases and J dropped 4; count of bases not matched to a gene: 10. CDR1 is ENHRY and CDR2 is SYGVKD in the germline V gene.

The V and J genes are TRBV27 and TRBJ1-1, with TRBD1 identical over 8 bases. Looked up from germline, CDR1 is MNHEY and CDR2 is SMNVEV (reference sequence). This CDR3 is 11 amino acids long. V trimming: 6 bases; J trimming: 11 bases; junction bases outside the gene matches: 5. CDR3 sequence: CASRMGQVAFF. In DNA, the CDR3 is TGTGCCAGCAGGATGGGACAGGTGGCTTTCTTT.

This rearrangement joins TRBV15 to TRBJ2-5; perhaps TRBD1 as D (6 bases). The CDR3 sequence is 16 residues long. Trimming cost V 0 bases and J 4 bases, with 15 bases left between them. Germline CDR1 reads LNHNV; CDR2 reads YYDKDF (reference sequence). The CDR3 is CATSRDVRGLSETQYF. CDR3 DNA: TGTGCCACCAGCAGAGATGTTAGGGGGTTGTCAGAGACCCAGTACTTC.

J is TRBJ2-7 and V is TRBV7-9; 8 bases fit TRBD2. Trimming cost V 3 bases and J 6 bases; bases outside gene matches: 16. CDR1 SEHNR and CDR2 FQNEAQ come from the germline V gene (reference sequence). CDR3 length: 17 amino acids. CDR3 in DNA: TGTGCCAGCAGCTTGGCCAGCAACTCAGCGGGAGCCGGCGAGCAGTACTTC. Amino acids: CASSLASNSAGAGEQYF.

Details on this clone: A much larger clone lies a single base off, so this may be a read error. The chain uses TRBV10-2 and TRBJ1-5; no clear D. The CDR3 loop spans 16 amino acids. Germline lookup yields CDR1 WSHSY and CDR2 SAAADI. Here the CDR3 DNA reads TGCGCCAGCAGTGAGTCGCCTGGAAATAGCAATCAGCTCCAGCATTTT. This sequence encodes CASSESPGNSNQLQHF.

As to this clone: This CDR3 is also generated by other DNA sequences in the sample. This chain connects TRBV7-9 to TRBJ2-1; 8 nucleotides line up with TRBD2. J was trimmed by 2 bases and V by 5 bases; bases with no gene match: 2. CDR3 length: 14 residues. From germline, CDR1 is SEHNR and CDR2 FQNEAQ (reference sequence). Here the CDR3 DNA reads TGTGCCAGCAGCAGTAGCGGGGCCTACAATGAGCAGTTCTTC. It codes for CASSSSGAYNEQFF. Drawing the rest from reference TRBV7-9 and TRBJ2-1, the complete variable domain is DTGVSQNPRHKITKRGQNVTFRCDPISEHNRLYWYRQTLGQGPEFLTYFQNEAQLEKSRLLSDRFSAERPKGSFSTLEIQRTEQGDSAMYLCASSSSGAYNEQFFGPGTRLTVL.

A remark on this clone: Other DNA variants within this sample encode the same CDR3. The CDR3 coding sequence is TGTGCCAGCAGTCTGCTCGACAATGAGCAGTTCTTC. Its translation: CASSLLDNEQFF. V and J are TRBV27 and TRBJ2-1, with D unresolved. V lost 5 bases, J lost 5 bases, and 7 bases lay in between. The CDR3 runs 12 residues. In germline, CDR1 is MNHEY, CDR2 SMNVEV (reference sequence).

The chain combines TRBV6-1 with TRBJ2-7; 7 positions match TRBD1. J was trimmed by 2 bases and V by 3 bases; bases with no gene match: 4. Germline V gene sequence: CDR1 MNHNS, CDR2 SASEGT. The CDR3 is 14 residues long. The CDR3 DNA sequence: TGTGCCAGCAGTGAGGGACAGAGCACCTACGAGCAGTACTTC. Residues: CASSEGQSTYEQYF.

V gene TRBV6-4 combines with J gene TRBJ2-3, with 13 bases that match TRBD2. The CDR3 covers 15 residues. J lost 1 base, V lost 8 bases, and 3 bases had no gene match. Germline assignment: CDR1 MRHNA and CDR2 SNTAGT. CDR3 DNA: TGTGCCAGCGGGACTAGCGGGGACCGCACAGATACGCAGTATTTT. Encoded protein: CASGTSGDRTDTQYF.

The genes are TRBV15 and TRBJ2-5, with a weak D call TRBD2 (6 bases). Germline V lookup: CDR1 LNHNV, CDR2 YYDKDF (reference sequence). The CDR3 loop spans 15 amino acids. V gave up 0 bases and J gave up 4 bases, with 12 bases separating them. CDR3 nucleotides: TGTGCCACCAGCAGAGATAGGGGAGCGGGAGAGACCCAGTACTTC. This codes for CATSRDRGAGETQYF. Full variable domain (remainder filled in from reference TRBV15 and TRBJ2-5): DAMVIQNPRYQVTQFGKPVTLSCSQTLNHNVMYWYQQKSSQAPKLLFHYYDKDFNNEADTPDNFQSRRPNTSFCFLDIRSPGLGDTAMYLCATSRDRGAGETQYFGPGTRLLVL.

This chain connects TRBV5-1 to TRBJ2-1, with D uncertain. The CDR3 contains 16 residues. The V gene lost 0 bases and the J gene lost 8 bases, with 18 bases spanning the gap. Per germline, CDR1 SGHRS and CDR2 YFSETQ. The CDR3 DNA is TGCGCCAGCAGCTTGGCCGTAGCTGGAGCCTTCGATGAGCAGTTCTTC. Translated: CASSLAVAGAFDEQFF.

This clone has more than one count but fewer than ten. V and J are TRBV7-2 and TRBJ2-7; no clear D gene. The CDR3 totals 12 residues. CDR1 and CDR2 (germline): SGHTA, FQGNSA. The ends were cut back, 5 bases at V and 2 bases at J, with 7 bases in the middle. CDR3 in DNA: TGTGCCAGCAGCGGTGGGGCCTACGAGCAGTACTTC. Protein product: CASSGGAYEQYF. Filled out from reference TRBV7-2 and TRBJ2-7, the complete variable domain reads GAGVSQSPSNKVTEKGKDVELRCDPISGHTALYWYRQSLGQGLEFLIYFQGNSAPDKSGLPSDRFSAERTGGSVSTLTIQRTQQEDSAVYLCASSGGAYEQYFGPGTRLTVT.

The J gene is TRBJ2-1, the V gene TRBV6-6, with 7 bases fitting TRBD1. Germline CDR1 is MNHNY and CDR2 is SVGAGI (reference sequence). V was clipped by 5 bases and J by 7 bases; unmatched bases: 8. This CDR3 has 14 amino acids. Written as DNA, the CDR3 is TGTGCCAGCAGTACACCAGGGGGATGGAATGAGCAGTTCTTC. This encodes CASSTPGGWNEQFF.

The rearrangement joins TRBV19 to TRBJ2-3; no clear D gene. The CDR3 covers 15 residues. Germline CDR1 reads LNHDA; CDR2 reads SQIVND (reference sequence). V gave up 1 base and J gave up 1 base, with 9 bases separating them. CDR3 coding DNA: TGTGCCAGTAGTATAGGACTCATTGGCACAGATACGCAGTATTTT. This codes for CASSIGLIGTDTQYF.

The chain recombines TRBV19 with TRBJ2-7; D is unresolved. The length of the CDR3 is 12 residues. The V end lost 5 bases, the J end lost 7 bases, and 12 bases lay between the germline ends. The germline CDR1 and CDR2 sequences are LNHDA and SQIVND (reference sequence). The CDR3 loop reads CASSPHLGEQYF. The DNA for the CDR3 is TGTGCCAGTAGTCCCCATCTGGGAGAGCAGTACTTC.

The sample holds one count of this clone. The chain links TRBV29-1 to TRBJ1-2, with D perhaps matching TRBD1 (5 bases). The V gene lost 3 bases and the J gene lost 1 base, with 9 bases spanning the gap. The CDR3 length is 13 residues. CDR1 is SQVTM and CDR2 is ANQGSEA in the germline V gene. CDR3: CSVEGQNNYGYTF. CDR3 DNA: TGCAGCGTTGAGGGGCAGAATAACTATGGCTACACCTTC.

The CDR3 here is CASSQERGGGEKLFF. The CDR3 coding sequence is TGCGCCAGCAGCCAAGAACGGGGCGGCGGGGAAAAACTGTTTTTT. The chain couples TRBV4-3 to TRBJ1-4, with D tentatively TRBD1 (5 bases). CDR1 and CDR2 from the germline V gene are LGHNA and YSLEER. The V end lost 0 bases, the J end lost 8 bases, and 13 bases lay between the germline ends. The CDR3 is 15 amino acids.

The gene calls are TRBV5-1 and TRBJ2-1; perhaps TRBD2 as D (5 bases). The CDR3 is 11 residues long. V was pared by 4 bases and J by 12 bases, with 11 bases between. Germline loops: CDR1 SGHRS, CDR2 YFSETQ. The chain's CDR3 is CASSHGLGQFF. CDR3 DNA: TGCGCCAGCAGCCACGGACTCGGGCAGTTCTTC.